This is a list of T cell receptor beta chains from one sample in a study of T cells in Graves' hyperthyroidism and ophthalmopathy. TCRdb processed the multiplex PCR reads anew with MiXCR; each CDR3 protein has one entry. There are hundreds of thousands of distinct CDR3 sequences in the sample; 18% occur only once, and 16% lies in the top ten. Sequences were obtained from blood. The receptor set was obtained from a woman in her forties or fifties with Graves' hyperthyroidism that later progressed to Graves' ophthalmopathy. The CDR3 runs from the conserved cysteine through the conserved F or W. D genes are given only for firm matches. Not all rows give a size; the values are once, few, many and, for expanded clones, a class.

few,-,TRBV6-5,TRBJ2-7,CASSYSPLSTAYEQYF,TGTGCCAGCAGTTACTCCCCCCTCTCCACGGCCTACGAGCAGTACTTC
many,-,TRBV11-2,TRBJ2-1,CASSLRARVRDEQFF,TGTGCCAGCAGCTTAAGGGCCAGGGTACGGGATGAGCAGTTCTTC
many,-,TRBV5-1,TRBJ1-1,CASSLTSLNTEAFF,TGCGCCAGCAGCTTGACCAGCTTGAACACTGAAGCTTTCTTT
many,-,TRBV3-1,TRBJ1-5,CASSRAQNQPQHF,TGTGCCAGCAGCCGGGCGCAAAATCAGCCCCAGCATTTT
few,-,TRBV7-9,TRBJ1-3,CASSLGGHGNTIYF,TGTGCCAGCAGCTTGGGGGGGCACGGAAACACCATATATTTT
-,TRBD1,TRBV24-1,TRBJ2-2,CATRPGQGVNTGELFF,TGTGCCACCCGTCCGGGACAGGGGGTAAACACCGGGGAGCTGTTTTTT
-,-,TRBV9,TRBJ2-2,CASSVGVGTGELFF,TGTGCCAGCAGCGTTGGAGTCGGCACCGGGGAGCTGTTTTTT
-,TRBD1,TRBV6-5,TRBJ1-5,CASSYTQGAGQPQHF,TGTGCCAGCAGTTACACCCAGGGGGCAGGTCAGCCCCAGCATTTT
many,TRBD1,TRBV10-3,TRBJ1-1,CAIALRDRDTEAFF,TGTGCCATCGCCCTTCGGGACAGGGATACTGAAGCTTTCTTT
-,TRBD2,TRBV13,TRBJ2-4,CASSLAGGPLQYF,TGTGCCAGCAGCTTGGCGGGGGGGCCACTTCAGTACTTC
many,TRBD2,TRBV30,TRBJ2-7,CAWSRGGLYEQYF,TGTGCCTGGAGTCGGGGGGGACTCTACGAGCAGTACTTC
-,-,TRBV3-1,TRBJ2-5,CASSPSTPGLTLRETQYF,TGTGCCAGCAGCCCCAGCACCCCAGGACTCACCCTAAGAGAGACCCAGTACTTC
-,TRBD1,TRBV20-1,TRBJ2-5,CSASSLDRTQTQYF,TGCAGTGCTAGCTCCTTGGACAGGACACAGACCCAGTACTTC
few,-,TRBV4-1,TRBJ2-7,CASSQDSQTVAYEQYF,TGCGCCAGCAGCCAAGATAGCCAGACGGTTGCCTACGAGCAGTACTTC
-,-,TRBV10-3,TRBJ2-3,CAISAATSTDTQYF,TGTGCCATCAGTGCTGCTACTAGCACAGATACGCAGTATTTT
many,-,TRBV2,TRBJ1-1,CASSVVWGAEGEAFF,TGTGCCAGCAGTGTCGTCTGGGGGGCAGAGGGTGAAGCTTTCTTT
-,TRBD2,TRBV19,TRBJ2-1,CAGRVSGGAHNEQFF,TGTGCCGGTAGGGTTAGCGGGGGGGCCCACAATGAGCAGTTCTTC
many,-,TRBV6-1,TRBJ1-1,CASSFRTIRDKNTEAFF,TGTGCCAGCAGTTTCCGTACGATCCGGGACAAGAACACTGAAGCTTTCTTT
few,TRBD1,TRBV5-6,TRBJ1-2,CASSLGQGAPYGYTF,TGTGCCAGCAGCTTGGGCCAGGGGGCTCCTTATGGCTACACCTTC
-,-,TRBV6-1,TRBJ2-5,CACCAAGVEETQYF,TGTGCCTGCTGTGCGGCAGGGGTGGAAGAGACCCAGTACTTC
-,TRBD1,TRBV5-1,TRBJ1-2,CASSLAEGAGGYTF,TGCGCCAGCAGCTTGGCGGAGGGGGCAGGGGGCTACACCTTC
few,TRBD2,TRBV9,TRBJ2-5,CASSVVGTSIETQYF,TGTGCCAGCAGCGTAGTGGGGACTAGCATCGAGACCCAGTACTTC
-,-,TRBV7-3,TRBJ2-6,CASRTTGAGANVLTF,TGTGCCAGCAGAACCACGGGGGCTGGGGCCAACGTCCTGACTTTC
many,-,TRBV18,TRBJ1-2,CASSPGTQEDYGYTF,TGTGCCAGCTCACCAGGGACCCAAGAGGACTATGGCTACACCTTC
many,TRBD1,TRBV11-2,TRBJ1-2,CASSPPGQGRLLGGYTF,TGTGCCAGCAGCCCCCCGGGACAGGGGCGCCTCCTAGGCGGCTACACCTTC
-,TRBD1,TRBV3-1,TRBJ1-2,CASSQVGGQGLSPNYGYTF,TGTGCCAGCAGCCAAGTGGGGGGACAGGGCTTGTCCCCTAACTATGGCTACACCTTC
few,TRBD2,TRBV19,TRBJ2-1,CASSIDRGGGYNEQFF,TGTGCCAGTAGTATAGATCGTGGGGGGGGGTACAATGAGCAGTTCTTC
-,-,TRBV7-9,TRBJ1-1,CASSQSGRNTEAFF,TGTGCCAGCAGCCAATCAGGGAGAAACACTGAAGCTTTCTTT
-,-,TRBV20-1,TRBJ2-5,CSARPMGLGETQYF,TGCAGTGCTAGACCCATGGGCCTTGGGGAGACCCAGTACTTC
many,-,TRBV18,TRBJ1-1,CASSPLVDYTEAFF,TGTGCCAGCTCACCACTGGTAGATTACACTGAAGCTTTCTTT
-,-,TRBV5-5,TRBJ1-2,CASSLAPGRGYTF,TGTGCCAGCAGCTTGGCTCCGGGACGGGGCTACACCTTC
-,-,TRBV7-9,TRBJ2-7,CASSLAHSYSYEQYF,TGTGCCAGCAGCTTAGCGCACAGCTACTCCTACGAGCAGTACTTC
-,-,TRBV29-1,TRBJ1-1,CSVHPRLNTEAFF,TGCAGCGTCCACCCCCGGCTGAACACTGAAGCTTTCTTT
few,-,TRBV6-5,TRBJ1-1,CASSYVRGGSGAFF,TGTGCCAGCAGTTACGTTAGAGGAGGCTCGGGAGCTTTCTTT
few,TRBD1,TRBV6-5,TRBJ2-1,CASSYRAWGQGAYNEQFF,TGTGCCAGCAGTTACAGAGCGTGGGGACAGGGAGCCTACAATGAGCAGTTCTTC
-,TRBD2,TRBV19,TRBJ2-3,CASSINGRGTDTQYF,TGTGCCAGTAGTATAAACGGGAGGGGGACAGATACGCAGTATTTT
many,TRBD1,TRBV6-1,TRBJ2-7,CASSEGGQVYEQYF,TGTGCCAGCAGTGAAGGGGGACAGGTATACGAGCAGTACTTC
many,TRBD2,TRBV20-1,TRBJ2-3,CSARDEGSGGHTDTQYF,TGCAGTGCTAGAGATGAGGGAAGCGGGGGGCACACAGATACGCAGTATTTT
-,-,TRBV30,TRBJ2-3,CAGWGGQYTQYF,TGTGCTGGATGGGGGGGGCAGTATACGCAGTATTTT
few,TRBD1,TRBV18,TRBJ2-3,CASSPGTGRGTDTQYF,TGTGCCAGCTCACCAGGGACAGGTCGGGGGACAGATACGCAGTATTTT
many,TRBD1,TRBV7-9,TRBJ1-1,CASSPWTGGGTEAFF,TGTGCCAGCAGCCCCTGGACAGGGGGCGGCACTGAAGCTTTCTTT
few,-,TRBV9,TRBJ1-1,CASSVDAGITSMNTEAFF,TGTGCCAGCAGCGTAGATGCGGGGATCACCTCCATGAACACTGAAGCTTTCTTT
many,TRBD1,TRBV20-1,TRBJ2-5,CSARAEQGAGETQYF,TGCAGTGCCCGCGCCGAGCAGGGGGCAGGGGAGACCCAGTACTTC
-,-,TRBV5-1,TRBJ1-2,CASSLETGSYGYTF,TGCGCCAGCAGCTTGGAAACAGGGTCCTATGGCTACACCTTC
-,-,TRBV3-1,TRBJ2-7,CASSREPSSYEQYF,TGTGCCAGCTCCCGGGAGCCTAGCTCCTACGAGCAGTACTTC
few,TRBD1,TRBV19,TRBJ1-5,CASSPRQGYGNQPQHF,TGTGCCAGTAGTCCCCGACAGGGGTACGGCAATCAGCCCCAGCATTTT
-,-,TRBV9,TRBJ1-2,CASLDHTDRQQYGYTF,TGTGCCAGCTTGGACCACACGGACCGCCAGCAGTATGGCTACACCTTC
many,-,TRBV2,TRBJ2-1,CARGRDIGVNEQFF,TGTGCCAGGGGCCGGGACATCGGGGTCAATGAGCAGTTCTTC
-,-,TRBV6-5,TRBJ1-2,CASSLGRQDYGYTF,TGTGCCAGCAGTTTAGGCCGGCAGGACTATGGCTACACCTTC
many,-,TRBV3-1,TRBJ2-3,CASTSRGADGDTQYF,TGTGCCAGCACCTCAAGGGGTGCCGATGGGGATACGCAGTATTTT
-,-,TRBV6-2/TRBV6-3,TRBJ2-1,CASSYGQTSNEQFF,TGTGCCAGCAGTTACGGGCAGACATCCAATGAGCAGTTCTTC
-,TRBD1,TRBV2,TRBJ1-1,CASSSYRGSSTEAFF,TGTGCCAGCAGTTCTTACAGGGGGTCGAGCACTGAAGCTTTCTTT
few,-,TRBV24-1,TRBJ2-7,CATRRDGSSYEQYF,TGTGCCACCAGGAGGGACGGGAGCTCCTACGAGCAGTACTTC
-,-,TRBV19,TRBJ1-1,CASSTRAGTEAFF,TGTGCCAGTAGCACCAGGGCCGGCACTGAAGCTTTCTTT
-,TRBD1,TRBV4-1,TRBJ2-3,CASSRGGTGDTQYF,TGCGCCAGCAGCCGAGGTGGGACAGGGGATACGCAGTATTTT
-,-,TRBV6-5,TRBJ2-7,CASSYSSTDEQYF,TGTGCCAGCAGTTACTCGAGTACAGACGAGCAGTACTTC
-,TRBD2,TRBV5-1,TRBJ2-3,CASSSAPPSGGAVDTQYF,TGCGCCAGCAGCTCGGCACCTCCCAGCGGGGGGGCGGTAGATACGCAGTATTTT